This passage covers 30 T cell receptor beta chains from one sample sequenced in a study of blood T cell repertoires in COVID-19. Method: immunoSEQ multiplex PCR; TCRdb's copy keeps in-frame clones and lacks some. The sample holds just under 150,000 clones, around 86% seen once. Sequencing input: peripheral blood. These receptors came from a man in his fifties who had recovered from COVID-19.

The chain uses TRBV18 and TRBJ1-5; TRBD1 might be the D (6 bases). The CDR3 spans 13 residues. Trimming shortened V by 0 bases and J by 8 bases, and 8 bases separated the two germline ends. The germline V gene encodes CDR1 KGHSH and CDR2 LQKENI. CDR3 in amino acids: CASSPPKGEPQHF. In nucleotides, the CDR3 is TGTGCCAGCTCACCACCGAAGGGGGAGCCCCAGCATTTT.

The chain carries TRBV12-3 or TRBV12-4 and TRBJ2-4; a weak D match, TRBD2 (5 bases). Trimming took 6 bases from V and 5 from J, leaving 11 bases between them. The CDR3 has 13 residues. CDR3 sequence: CASSIRGENIQYF. In DNA, the CDR3 is TGTGCCAGCAGCATCCGGGGAGAAAACATTCAGTACTTC.

The chain joins TRBV6-6 to TRBJ2-3; 14 nucleotides align to TRBD2. Germline assignment: CDR1 MNHNY and CDR2 SVGAGI (reference sequence). V lost 6 bases and J lost 6; bases outside the gene matches: 8. The CDR3 covers 16 residues. The CDR3 DNA follows: TGTGCCAGCAGCAGTAGACTAGCGGGGGGGCAGGATACGCAGTATTTT. Translation: CASSSRLAGGQDTQYF.

This clone was counted between two and nine times. The chain uses TRBV5-1 and TRBJ2-7, with D possibly matching TRBD1 (6 bases). The CDR3 is 14 residues long. Per the germline V gene, CDR1 is SGHRS and CDR2 is YFSETQ. Between the trimmed V and J ends, which lost 4 bases and 2 bases, there was a span of 13 bases. The CDR3 here is CASSPLGGTYEQYF. The CDR3 DNA is TGCGCCAGCAGCCCCCTAGGGGGAACCTACGAGCAGTACTTC.

This CDR3 reads CASSEIGGEQETQYF. The CDR3 DNA follows: TGTGCCAGCAGCGAAATAGGGGGTGAGCAAGAGACCCAGTACTTC. This rearrangement joins TRBV9 to TRBJ2-5, with D possibly being TRBD1 (6 bases). From germline, CDR1 is SGDLS and CDR2 YYNGEE. CDR3 length: 15 amino acids. The V end was cut by 3 bases, the J end by 2 bases, with 14 bases between.

J is TRBJ1-1 and V is TRBV24-1; D might be TRBD1 (6 bases). The CDR3 is 17 residues long. CDR1 KGHDR and CDR2 SFDVKD come from the germline V gene. Trimming removed 7 bases from V and 0 bases from J, with 20 bases in between. This CDR3 reads CATRRQVGADMNTEAFF. Written as DNA, the CDR3 is TGTGCCACCAGGAGACAGGTAGGGGCGGACATGAACACTGAAGCTTTCTTT.

The chain carries TRBV9 and TRBJ2-7, with 7 positions matching TRBD1. V shed 4 bases and J 6 bases; nucleotides not matched to a gene: 16. This CDR3 contains 16 residues. Germline CDR1 is SGDLS and CDR2 is YYNGEE. The CDR3 is CASSPRSGTDSLEQYF. The CDR3, as DNA: TGTGCCAGCAGCCCCCGATCCGGGACAGATTCCCTCGAGCAGTACTTC.

V usage is TRBV3-1 (or the pseudogene TRBV3-2) and J usage is TRBJ2-4; weak D call: TRBD1 (6 bases). The germline gives CDR1 LGHDT, CDR2 YNNKEL (reference sequence). Between the trimmed V and J ends, which lost 2 bases and 0 bases, there was a span of 17 bases. The CDR3 loop spans 18 amino acids. CDR3 nucleotides: TGTGCCAGCAGCCAACCTTCGGACAGAGACGTAGCCAAAAACATTCAGTACTTC. Its translation: CASSQPSDRDVAKNIQYF.

The chain combines TRBV19 with TRBJ1-4; maybe TRBD1 (6 bases). The CDR3 contains 16 residues. V was trimmed by 3 bases and J by 4 bases, leaving 15 bases between them. CDR1 is LNHDA, CDR2 SQIVND, per germline (reference sequence). The CDR3 DNA sequence: TGTGCCAGTAGTATTTTTCACAGGGTAGTTAATGAAAAACTGTTTTTT. Protein sequence: CASSIFHRVVNEKLFF.

The genes are TRBV7-2 and TRBJ1-5; D might be TRBD1 (5 bases). Germline assignment: CDR1 SGHTA and CDR2 FQGNSA. The CDR3 is 14 amino acids. The ends were cut back, 7 bases at V and 0 bases at J, with 10 bases in the middle. The CDR3 DNA follows: TGTGCCAGCACCCAGGGCCATAGCAATCAGCCCCAGCATTTT. Translating gives CASTQGHSNQPQHF.

The chain uses TRBV7-2 and TRBJ1-1; no clear D gene. The V and J ends lost 5 bases and 4 bases respectively, with 17 bases between them. The CDR3 is 15 amino acids. CDR1 is SGHTA, CDR2 FQGNSA, per germline. Here the CDR3 reads CASSLRLAESTEAFF. CDR3 nucleotide sequence: TGTGCCAGCAGCCTCCGGCTGGCGGAGTCCACTGAAGCTTTCTTT.

This chain uses TRBV9 with TRBJ2-1; no clear D. Per germline, CDR1 SGDLS and CDR2 YYNGEE. Trimming took 4 bases from V and 4 from J, leaving 18 bases between them. CDR3 size: 16 residues. CDR3 residues: CASSPRIGRDYNEQFF. Here the CDR3 DNA reads TGTGCCAGCAGCCCCAGGATAGGAAGAGATTACAATGAGCAGTTCTTC.

The chain carries TRBV13 and TRBJ2-7, with 10 nucleotides matching TRBD1. The CDR3 length is 15 residues. Germline V gene sequence: CDR1 PRHDT, CDR2 FYEKMQ (reference sequence). After removal of 5 bases from V and 0 bases from J, the junction contained 4 bases not matched to a gene. CDR3 sequence reads: CASSRGQGLSYEQYF. The CDR3 nucleotides read TGTGCCAGCAGCCGGGGACAGGGGCTCTCCTACGAGCAGTACTTC.

The chain uses TRBV5-1 and TRBJ1-4; possibly TRBD1 for D (6 bases). This CDR3 has 14 residues. From germline, CDR1 is SGHRS and CDR2 YFSETQ. V lost 1 base to trimming and J lost 7 bases, with 11 bases between them. This CDR3 is CASSLTGSGEKLFF. The CDR3 bases are TGCGCCAGCAGCTTGACAGGGTCGGGTGAAAAACTGTTTTTT.

The J gene is TRBJ2-5, the V gene TRBV10-3; maybe TRBD2 (6 bases). The ends were cut back, 4 bases at V and 5 bases at J, with 11 bases in the middle. Per the germline V gene, CDR1 is ENHRY and CDR2 is SYGVKD. The CDR3 is made up of 13 amino acids. The CDR3 sequence is CAISGYGGETQYF. CDR3 bases: TGTGCCATCAGTGGGTATGGGGGGGAGACCCAGTACTTC.

J is TRBJ2-3 and V is TRBV6-6, with D possibly TRBD1 on 5 matching bases. The CDR3 contains 13 residues. Per germline, CDR1 MNHNY and CDR2 SVGAGI (reference sequence). The V and J ends lost 0 bases and 8 bases respectively, with 9 bases between them. The CDR3 sequence: CASSYSGRPTQYF. The CDR3 bases are TGTGCCAGCAGTTACTCGGGGCGTCCTACGCAGTATTTT.

This clone was detected only a few times. The rearrangement links TRBV9 to TRBJ2-2; the match to TRBD1 covers 8 bases. This CDR3 has 14 amino acids. J was trimmed by 8 bases and V by 7 bases; bases with no gene match: 10. CDR1 SGDLS and CDR2 YYNGEE come from the germline V gene. In DNA, the CDR3 is TGTGCCAGCTCGGACAGGGTTGTATCTGGGGAGCTGTTTTTT. Its protein product is CASSDRVVSGELFF.

The chain uses TRBV7-2 and TRBJ2-2, with TRBD2 identical over 8 bases. Trimming cost V 4 bases and J 6 bases; bases outside gene matches: 10. Looked up from germline, CDR1 is SGHTA and CDR2 is FQGNSA. The CDR3 runs 16 residues. CDR3 nucleotide sequence: TGTGCCAGCAGCTATCGGACTAGCACCCCTCCCGGGGAGCTGTTTTTT. Its protein is CASSYRTSTPPGELFF.

The chain is built from TRBV7-9 and TRBJ2-3; D is undetermined. Per germline, CDR1 SEHNR and CDR2 FQNEAQ (reference sequence). This CDR3 is built from 12 residues. V was shortened by 6 bases and J by 4 bases, with 8 bases between the two germline ends. This chain's CDR3 is CASSSTPDTQYF. The CDR3 DNA reads TGTGCCAGCAGTTCAACTCCAGATACGCAGTATTTT. Looking up the rest from reference TRBV7-9 and TRBJ2-3 gives the full variable domain: DTGVSQNPRHKITKRGQNVTFRCDPISEHNRLYWYRQTLGQGPEFLTYFQNEAQLEKSRLLSDRFSAERPKGSFSTLEIQRTEQGDSAMYLCASSSTPDTQYFGPGTRLTVL.

The chain joins TRBV5-1 to TRBJ2-3; 8 bases are shared with TRBD2. Germline CDR1 and CDR2: SGHRS and YFSETQ. V trimming: 2 bases; J trimming: 0 bases; junction bases outside the gene matches: 2. This CDR3 has 15 residues. CDR3 region: CASSFSGTSTDTQYF. CDR3 DNA sequence: TGCGCCAGCAGCTTTAGCGGGACTAGCACAGATACGCAGTATTTT.

The CDR3 nucleotides are TGTGCCAGCAGCTTCTGGAGGTGGAATGAGCAGTTCTTC. Its translation: CASSFWRWNEQFF. This chain uses TRBV7-9 with TRBJ2-1, with a tentative D call TRBD2 (5 bases). CDR1 and CDR2 (germline): SEHNR, FQNEAQ (reference sequence). This CDR3 spans 13 amino acids. The ends were cut back, 3 bases at V and 7 bases at J, with 10 bases in the middle.

Here the CDR3 reads CASSLDFSPTGNYGYTF. DNA for the CDR3: TGCGCCAGCAGCTTGGATTTTTCGCCTACAGGCAACTATGGCTACACCTTC. The rearrangement joins TRBV5-1 to TRBJ1-2, with D perhaps TRBD1 (5 bases). Trimming removed 0 bases at V and 2 bases at J, with 17 bases between. The length of the CDR3 is 17 residues. CDR1 SGHRS and CDR2 YFSETQ come from the germline V gene.

This clone was seen a handful of times. The rearrangement joins TRBV6-4 to TRBJ2-1, with D possibly TRBD2 on 5 matching bases. Germline V gives CDR1 MRHNA, CDR2 SNTAGT. This CDR3 contains 14 residues. Deletions cut 4 bases from V and 6 bases from J, with 13 bases between. CDR3 sequence: CASSASAGGNEQFF. CDR3 nucleotide sequence: TGTGCCAGCAGTGCCTCGGCCGGAGGCAATGAGCAGTTCTTC.

The sample holds one count of this clone. The gene calls are TRBV6-1 and TRBJ1-5; D ambiguous. Germline-derived CDR1 and CDR2 are MNHNS and SASEGT. CDR3 length: 14 residues. The germline V and J ends were trimmed by 2 bases and 3 bases, with 8 bases remaining between them. The CDR3 loop is CASSELSYNQPQHF. CDR3 bases: TGTGCCAGCAGTGAACTCAGTTACAATCAGCCCCAGCATTTT.

The chain couples TRBV7-2 to TRBJ2-5, with D possibly being TRBD1 (6 bases). The length of the CDR3 is 15 residues. V was clipped by 1 base and J by 5 bases, with 14 bases between them. Per the germline V gene, CDR1 is SGHTA and CDR2 is FQGNSA. The CDR3 spells CASSLGNRVSETQYF. The DNA of the CDR3 is TGTGCCAGCAGCTTAGGGAACAGGGTTTCGGAGACCCAGTACTTC.

This chain joins TRBV3-1 (or the pseudogene TRBV3-2) and TRBJ2-5; maybe TRBD1 (5 bases). CDR1 and CDR2 (germline): LGHDT, YNNKEL (reference sequence). The CDR3 sequence is 15 residues long. V was clipped by 0 bases and J by 5 bases, with 13 bases between them. Written as DNA, the CDR3 is TGTGCCAGCAGCCAAGATAGGGCAGGGCGCGAGACCCAGTACTTC. Protein sequence: CASSQDRAGRETQYF.

This rearrangement joins TRBV7-2 to TRBJ1-1, with TRBD1 identical over 10 bases. The germline V gene encodes CDR1 SGHTA and CDR2 FQGNSA. The CDR3 loop spans 16 amino acids. Trimming removed 7 bases from V and 5 bases from J; junction bases left unmatched: 13. CDR3 nucleotides: TGTGCCAGCACCTCCCCACTAGGACAGGGGGGGACTGAAGCTTTCTTT. Translation gives CASTSPLGQGGTEAFF.

The chain employs TRBV3-1 (or the pseudogene TRBV3-2) and TRBJ1-4, with a weak D call TRBD1 (6 bases). V was cut by 1 base and J by 4 bases, with 10 bases left in between. Germline CDR1 is LGHDT and CDR2 is YNNKEL (reference sequence). This CDR3 has 15 residues. This CDR3 is CASSQGQVDNEKLFF. In DNA, the CDR3 is TGTGCCAGCAGCCAAGGACAGGTAGATAATGAAAAACTGTTTTTT.

V gene TRBV5-1 combines with J gene TRBJ2-7; 8 nucleotides align to TRBD1. V was clipped by 4 bases and J by 5 bases; unmatched bases: 5. The V gene's germline CDR1 is SGHRS and CDR2 YFSETQ. The CDR3 contains 13 residues. CDR3 region: CASSARTGNEQYF. CDR3 coding DNA: TGCGCCAGCAGCGCCCGGACAGGGAACGAGCAGTACTTC.

The genes are TRBV7-2 and TRBJ1-3; TRBD1 aligns across 7 bases. V lost 5 bases, J lost 7 bases, and 8 bases stayed unmatched. The CDR3 is 14 residues long. In germline, CDR1 is SGHTA, CDR2 FQGNSA. In DNA form, the CDR3 reads TGTGCCAGCAGCACCCGACAGGGCCGGAACACCATATATTTT. This sequence encodes CASSTRQGRNTIYF.